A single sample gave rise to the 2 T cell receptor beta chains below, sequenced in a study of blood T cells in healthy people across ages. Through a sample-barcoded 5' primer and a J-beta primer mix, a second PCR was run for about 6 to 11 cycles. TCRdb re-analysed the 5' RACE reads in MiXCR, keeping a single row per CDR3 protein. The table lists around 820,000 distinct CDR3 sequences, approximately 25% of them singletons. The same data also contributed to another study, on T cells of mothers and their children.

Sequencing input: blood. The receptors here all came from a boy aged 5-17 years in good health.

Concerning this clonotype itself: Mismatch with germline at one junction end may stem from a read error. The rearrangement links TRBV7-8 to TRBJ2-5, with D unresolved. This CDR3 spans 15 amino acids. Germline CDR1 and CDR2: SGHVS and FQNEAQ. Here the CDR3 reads CAGSLGPLNQETQYF. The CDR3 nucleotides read TGTGCCGGCAGCTTAGGGCCACTGAACCAAGAGACCCAGTACTTC.

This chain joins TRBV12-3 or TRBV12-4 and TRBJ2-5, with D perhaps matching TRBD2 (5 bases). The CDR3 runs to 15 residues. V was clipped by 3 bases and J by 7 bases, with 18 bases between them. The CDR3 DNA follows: TGTGCCAGCAGTTTGTTCCGGACCAGTGAGGGGACCCAGTACTTC. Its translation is CASSLFRTSEGTQYF.